This TCR beta chain was identified during a study of blood T cell repertoires in COVID-19. Whole-study context: Nucleic acid was either cDNA or gDNA, and it came from T cells, B-cell-depleted T cells, or PBMCs.

In the original processing: By means of reference gene primer amplification, nucleated cell counts were estimated. Sequencing was performed with immunoSEQ multiplex PCR; in TCRdb, only in-frame clones are kept and a portion is missing. V, J and clone size are those of that table, while D and trimming were read from the DNA. The sample carries over 150,000 clones, roughly 87% recorded once. Cohort assignment relied on participant-reported clinical history. Recovered participants had two consecutive negative NP/OP PCR tests, healthcare professional clearance, or symptom resolution. CDR3 size: 13 residues. Trimming pared 1 base from V and 8 bases from J, leaving 8 bases between.

The V call is TRBV12-3 or TRBV12-4, the J call TRBJ1-4; a weak D match, TRBD1 (5 bases). The receptor's source is a woman between 50 and 59 years old who had recovered from COVID-19. Material: PBMCs or T cells enriched from blood (not recorded which). This chain's CDR3 is CASSLDRIEKLFF. For the CDR3, the DNA is TGTGCCAGCAGTTTAGACAGGATCGAAAAACTGTTTTTT.